These 28 T cell receptor beta chains share one sample of origin, sequenced in a study of T cell responses to AZD1222 COVID-19 vaccine (dated by TCRdb to the early 2020s). Libraries came from the immunoSEQ multiplex PCR assay. TCRdb provides this immuneACCESS table in a form limited to in-frame rearrangements. Some clones are lacking; in checked studies, under half of them reflect an unresolved V gene, and why the rest are absent is not known. The sample includes 120,000 or so clones, with about 90% observed a single time. The ten largest clones represent approximately 1% of the sample. Read against the paper, the sample's time point label means: baseline before first vaccination. The sequenced sample was peripheral blood, obtained on day 0 of AZD1222 vaccination. Source of these receptors: an adult in good health.

The chain recombines TRBV10-1 with TRBJ2-3; 16 bases agree with TRBD2. The germline gives CDR1 WNHNN, CDR2 SYGVQD (reference sequence). Unmatched junction bases numbered 7, after V lost 3 bases and J lost 7 bases. The length of the CDR3 is 17 residues. The CDR3 bases are TGCGCCAGCAGTGACCCCGGGACTAGCGGGAGGGCGAATACGCAGTATTTT. Residues: CASSDPGTSGRANTQYF.

The chain has TRBV5-1 and TRBJ1-2, with D unresolved. The CDR3 has 13 residues. Trimming shortened V by 4 bases and J by 6 bases, and 13 bases separated the two germline ends. Looked up from germline, CDR1 is SGHRS and CDR2 is YFSETQ. CDR3 loop: CASSRVQRNGYTF. CDR3 DNA: TGCGCCAGCAGCAGGGTCCAAAGGAATGGCTACACCTTC.

The chain uses TRBV27 and TRBJ1-6, with 9 bases that match TRBD1. After removal of 4 bases from V and 0 bases from J, the junction contained 7 bases not matched to a gene. CDR3 length: 18 amino acids. Germline V lookup: CDR1 MNHEY, CDR2 SMNVEV (reference sequence). The CDR3: CASSSRPGQGSYNSPLHF. The CDR3 coding sequence is TGTGCCAGCAGTTCTCGGCCGGGACAGGGCTCCTATAATTCACCCCTCCACTTT.

CDR3 amino acids: CAWSVYGGTLHF. CDR3 nucleotide sequence: TGTGCCTGGAGTGTATATGGTGGAACCCTCCACTTT. The chain recombines TRBV30 with TRBJ1-6; D uncertain. Germline V CDR1 and CDR2: GTSNPN, SVGIG (reference sequence). Deletions cut 0 bases from V and 14 bases from J, with 11 bases between. The CDR3 has 12 amino acids.

This chain links TRBV30 with TRBJ2-3, with TRBD1 matching over 11 bases. The CDR3 runs to 18 residues. V shed 5 bases, J shed 0 bases, and the junction held 13 bases outside the gene matches. CDR1 and CDR2 (germline): GTSNPN, SVGIG (reference sequence). The CDR3 protein is CAWAEWTGGAFSTDTQYF. The CDR3 bases are TGTGCCTGGGCTGAATGGACAGGGGGCGCTTTTAGCACAGATACGCAGTATTTT.

The V and J genes are TRBV18 and TRBJ2-3; D is perhaps TRBD2 (6 bases). Germline V lookup: CDR1 KGHSH, CDR2 LQKENI. The CDR3 covers 15 residues. V was clipped by 0 bases and J by 3 bases, with 10 bases between them. The CDR3 region has the DNA TGTGCCAGCTCACCACCTAGCGGAGGGACAGATACGCAGTATTTT. Translated, it gives CASSPPSGGTDTQYF.

The rearrangement uses TRBV5-1 and TRBJ2-3, with D unclear. The CDR3 consists of 14 residues. CDR1 SGHRS and CDR2 YFSETQ come from the germline V gene. Between the trimmed V and J ends, which lost 7 bases and 3 bases, there was a span of 15 bases. The CDR3 DNA sequence: TGCGCCAGCTACAACGGCGCCCTTACAGATACGCAGTATTTT. Translating it yields CASYNGALTDTQYF.

This chain links TRBV29-1 with TRBJ1-3; maybe TRBD1 (5 bases). The CDR3 extends over 14 amino acids. V was trimmed by 1 base and J by 2 bases, leaving 9 bases between them. CDR1 is SQVTM, CDR2 ANQGSEA, per germline. The CDR3 sequence: CSVEVLGAGNTIYF. The DNA for the CDR3 is TGCAGCGTTGAAGTCCTGGGGGCTGGAAACACCATATATTTT.

As for this clone: One end of the junction does not line up with germline, which may come from a read error. The chain combines TRBV29-1 with TRBJ2-5; tentatively, D is TRBD2 (6 bases). The CDR3 is made up of 13 amino acids. From germline, CDR1 is SQVTM and CDR2 ANQGSEA. The CDR3 DNA sequence: TGCAGCGTCGAAGGGGCAGGGAGGGAGACCCAGTACTTC. Translation: CSVEGAGRETQYF.

The chain is built from TRBV9 and TRBJ1-1; 8 bases map to TRBD1. V lost 3 bases, J lost 4 bases, and 5 bases stayed unmatched. Germline V gives CDR1 SGDLS, CDR2 YYNGEE. The length of the CDR3 is 14 residues. CDR3 sequence: CASSATGGGTEAFF. DNA of the CDR3: TGTGCCAGCAGCGCAACAGGGGGAGGCACTGAAGCTTTCTTT. Filled out from reference TRBV9 and TRBJ1-1, the complete variable domain reads DSGVTQTPKHLITATGQRVTLRCSPRSGDLSVYWYQQSLDQGLQFLIQYYNGEERAKGNILERFSAQQFPDLHSELNLSSLELGDSALYFCASSATGGGTEAFFGQGTRLTVV.

The genes are TRBV10-3 and TRBJ1-2, with D possibly being TRBD1 (5 bases). The CDR3 runs 13 residues. The germline CDR1 and CDR2 sequences are ENHRY and SYGVKD. Trimming stripped 5 bases from V and 0 bases from J, with 7 bases between. CDR3 bases: TGTGCCATCAGTCGGGACGCTAACTATGGCTACACCTTC. Translated: CAISRDANYGYTF.

The chain combines TRBV20-1 with TRBJ1-2; TRBD1 matches 7 bases. The V segment lost 6 bases and the J segment 4 bases; nucleotides outside the gene matches: 2. The CDR3 covers 11 residues. Germline V gene sequence: CDR1 DFQATT, CDR2 SNEGSKA (reference sequence). The CDR3 protein is CSAHRGYGYTF. Written as DNA, the CDR3 is TGCAGTGCCCACAGGGGCTATGGCTACACCTTC.

This chain joins TRBV9 and TRBJ2-1, with TRBD2 matching over 8 bases. The CDR3 consists of 15 residues. From germline, CDR1 is SGDLS and CDR2 YYNGEE. V shed 6 bases, J shed 8 bases, and the junction held 13 bases outside the gene matches. Written as DNA, the CDR3 is TGTGCCAGCAACACAGGAGGGAATAGCGGGGATGAGCAGTTCTTC. Translation gives CASNTGGNSGDEQFF.

The chain has TRBV10-3 and TRBJ2-1; D not resolved. Germline loops: CDR1 ENHRY, CDR2 SYGVKD. Trimming shortened V by 10 bases and J by 3 bases, and 7 bases separated the two germline ends. This CDR3 is built from 11 residues. CDR3 nucleotide sequence: TGTGCCACCGGATTCTACAATGAGCAGTTCTTC. Amino acid sequence: CATGFYNEQFF.

V and J are TRBV6-1 and TRBJ1-4, with D possibly being TRBD1 (5 bases). Germline V gives CDR1 MNHNS, CDR2 SASEGT. The germline V and J ends were trimmed by 2 bases and 8 bases, with 21 bases remaining between them. This CDR3 has 17 residues. CDR3 sequence (DNA): TGTGCCAGCAGTGAACAAAGCCGGGGACTGGGTAGCGAAAAACTGTTTTTT. Amino acid sequence: CASSEQSRGLGSEKLFF.

The chain joins TRBV5-1 to TRBJ2-7; tentatively, D is TRBD1 (6 bases). The CDR3 runs to 14 residues. The V gene's germline CDR1 is SGHRS and CDR2 YFSETQ. Trimming took 4 bases from V and 6 from J, leaving 17 bases between them. The DNA of the CDR3 is TGCGCCAGCAGCACAACAGGGTTATCTAGCGAGCAGTACTTC. Its translation: CASSTTGLSSEQYF.

The rearrangement joins TRBV5-6 to TRBJ1-4, with 9 bases aligning to TRBD1. V lost 3 bases to trimming and J lost 4 bases; unmatched junction nucleotides: 4. CDR3 length: 15 residues. Looked up from germline, CDR1 is SGHDT and CDR2 is YYEEEE. CDR3 in amino acids: CASSSLGQGNEKLFF. The CDR3 bases are TGTGCCAGCAGCTCCCTGGGACAGGGTAATGAAAAACTGTTTTTT.

This chain joins TRBV6-4 and TRBJ2-1, with 9 nucleotides matching TRBD2. The V gene end was trimmed by 2 bases and the J gene end by 8 bases; junction bases not matched to a gene: 7. The germline CDR1 and CDR2 sequences are MRHNA and SNTAGT. This CDR3 comprises 15 residues. As DNA, the CDR3 is TGTGCCAGCAGTGACCCTGGACTAGCGCGGGATGAGCAGTTCTTC. The encoded protein is CASSDPGLARDEQFF.

The chain is built from TRBV11-2 and TRBJ2-5, with 7 bases lining up with TRBD1. V lost 1 base to trimming and J lost 0 bases; unmatched junction nucleotides: 2. The CDR3 totals 15 residues. Germline V gene data show CDR1 as SGHAT and CDR2 as FQNNGV. The CDR3 protein is CASSLGDRYQETQYF. In DNA form, the CDR3 reads TGTGCCAGCAGCTTAGGGGACAGATACCAAGAGACCCAGTACTTC.

This sequence joins TRBV2 and TRBJ1-5; D possibly corresponds to TRBD1 (5 bases). Germline V gene data show CDR1 as SNHLY and CDR2 as FYNNEI. Trimming stripped 8 bases from V and 6 bases from J, with 14 bases between. CDR3 length: 13 residues. CDR3 DNA sequence: TGTGCCAGCGGCCCCCGGGGCGGTCAGCCCCAGCATTTT. This gives the protein CASGPRGGQPQHF.

The chain recombines TRBV19 with TRBJ2-6; D uncertain. This CDR3 contains 14 residues. Germline V gene data show CDR1 as LNHDA and CDR2 as SQIVND (reference sequence). Trimming removed 3 bases from V and 4 bases from J, with 7 bases in between. The CDR3 nucleotides read TGTGCCAGTAGTATCTCCCGGGGGGCCAACGTCCTGACTTTC. Its translation: CASSISRGANVLTF.

This chain's CDR3 is CASSQAGPSYEQYF. The CDR3 DNA reads as TGTGCCAGCAGCCAAGCAGGACCATCCTACGAGCAGTACTTC. The chain is built from TRBV3-1 (or the pseudogene TRBV3-2) and TRBJ2-7; D not resolved. V shed 1 base and J shed 1 base, with 8 bases lying between them. Germline CDR1 is LGHDT and CDR2 is YNNKEL (reference sequence). The CDR3 runs to 14 residues.

V and J are TRBV5-1 and TRBJ2-5; 13 bases fit TRBD2. In germline, CDR1 is SGHRS, CDR2 YFSETQ. V was clipped by 3 bases and J by 5 bases; unmatched bases: 4. This CDR3 has 15 amino acids. In DNA form, the CDR3 reads TGCGCCAGCAGCTGGAAACTAGCGGGAGGGGAGACCCAGTACTTC. Translating it yields CASSWKLAGGETQYF.

This clone was seen once. V gene TRBV6-1 combines with J gene TRBJ1-2; D gene ambiguous. Trimming left V 3 bases short and J 0 bases short, with 5 bases between. CDR1 is MNHNS and CDR2 is SASEGT in the germline V gene. The CDR3 runs to 13 residues. CDR3 amino acids: CASSEPTNYGYTF. The CDR3 DNA follows: TGTGCCAGCAGTGAGCCCACTAACTATGGCTACACCTTC.

In this sample, this clone turned up once. The genes are TRBV7-3 and TRBJ1-1; 8 nucleotides match TRBD1. CDR1 is SGHTA, CDR2 FQGTGA, per germline. With 2 bases clipped from V and 3 bases from J, the junction kept 2 bases outside the gene matches. The CDR3 has 14 amino acids. The CDR3, as DNA: TGTGCCAGCAGCTTAGCAGGGGGCCACACTGAAGCTTTCTTT. Protein: CASSLAGGHTEAFF.

V is TRBV18 and J is TRBJ2-1, with a tentative D call TRBD1 (5 bases). CDR3 length: 14 amino acids. The V gene's germline CDR1 is KGHSH and CDR2 LQKENI. Trimming removed 8 bases from V and 5 bases from J, with 16 bases in between. The CDR3, as DNA: TGTGCCAGCCTCGGTCAGGGTCCGCACAATGAGCAGTTCTTC. It specifies CASLGQGPHNEQFF. The variable domain in full, completed from reference TRBV18 and TRBJ2-1, reads NAGVMQNPRHLVRRRGQEARLRCSPMKGHSHVYWYRQLPEEGLKFMVYLQKENIIDESGMPKERFSAEFPKEGPSILRIQQVVRGDSAAYFCASLGQGPHNEQFFGPGTRLTVL.

The chain has TRBV18 and TRBJ2-7, with D possibly TRBD1 on 5 matching bases. The V gene lost 3 bases and the J gene lost 5 bases, with 11 bases spanning the gap. The CDR3 runs 13 residues. Germline V lookup: CDR1 KGHSH, CDR2 LQKENI. Written as DNA, the CDR3 is TGTGCCAGCTCACCGATCCAGGGCAACGAGCAGTACTTC. As protein: CASSPIQGNEQYF. Full variable domain (remainder filled in from reference TRBV18 and TRBJ2-7): NAGVMQNPRHLVRRRGQEARLRCSPMKGHSHVYWYRQLPEEGLKFMVYLQKENIIDESGMPKERFSAEFPKEGPSILRIQQVVRGDSAAYFCASSPIQGNEQYFGPGTRLTVT.

The rearrangement links TRBV3-1 (or the pseudogene TRBV3-2) to TRBJ2-1; TRBD2 matches 11 bases. V was clipped by 9 bases and J by 8 bases; unmatched bases: 6. The CDR3 loop spans 13 amino acids. CDR1 LGHDT and CDR2 YNNKEL come from the germline V gene (reference sequence). CDR3 loop: CASSSGRMDEQFF. CDR3 DNA sequence: TGTGCCAGTTCTAGCGGGAGGATGGATGAGCAGTTCTTC.